Sequencing of this T cell receptor (beta chain) was carried out in a study of CD8+CD57+ T cells in acquired aplastic anemia. Study in general: Average DNA yield from sorted CD4+ and CD8+ cells was approximately 3 ug.

The study profiled TCR beta VDJ and CDR3 using genomic DNA as template. TCRdb reprocessed the reads via MiXCR and lists one record per CDR3 protein. The profile shows approximately 470,000 distinct CDR3 sequences, around 30% of them singletons. The length of the CDR3 is 15 residues. The V segment lost 2 bases and the J segment 10 bases; nucleotides outside the gene matches: 9. CDR1 is MNHEY, CDR2 SVGAGI, per germline. Notes on the study in general: Found in both controls and patients were fewer than 35 CD8+ CDR3 sequences.

Patients chosen for sequencing had shown CD8+CD57+ cell expansion by flow cytometry. By the time of blood sampling, patients had still received no therapy. The sample holds a few counts of this clonotype. The target antigen is unknown. The receptor was derived from a human donor with aplastic anemia. The chain employs TRBV6-5 and TRBJ2-1; 9 bases fit TRBD2. Sequenced sample: sorted CD4+, CD8+, or CD8+CD57+ T cells (not recorded which) from PBMCs. This CDR3 reads CASSYHLREGGEQFF. The CDR3 DNA reads as TGTGCCAGCAGTTACCACTTGCGGGAGGGCGGGGAGCAGTTCTTC.